One sample yielded the 17 T cell receptor beta chains listed below, sequenced in a study of spatial heterogeneity in lung cancer. The time point denotes: blood at routine non-recurrence follow-up after resection. Whole RNA was taken from tumor, nontumor lung or frozen PBMC; it was then sequenced unsorted. TCRdb re-called the 5' RACE reads through MiXCR, storing one row per CDR3 protein. The sample lists some 120,000 distinct CDR3 sequences, 9% to 15% occurring once. The source was PBMCs, collected at follow-up. The source of these receptors is a male donor with early-stage non-small cell lung cancer.

This clonotype showed up many times. The V call is TRBV7-9, the J call TRBJ1-5; tentative D call: TRBD1 (6 bases). CDR1 and CDR2 (germline): SEHNR, FQNEAQ (reference sequence). The CDR3 runs 15 residues. V lost 8 bases and J lost 4, with 18 bases in between. The CDR3 is CASRDRKLQNQPQHF. The CDR3 coding sequence is TGTGCCAGCCGTGACAGGAAACTACAGAATCAGCCCCAGCATTTT.

The table lists this clonotype with a few counts. The J gene is TRBJ1-1, the V gene TRBV11-3; the D gene is possibly TRBD1 (5 bases). Trimming removed 0 bases from V and 11 bases from J, with 13 bases in between. Germline loops: CDR1 SGHNT, CDR2 YENEEA. This CDR3 is 13 amino acids long. In DNA, the CDR3 is TGTGCCAGCAGCTTAGATCTGGCGGGGCGCGCTTTCTTT. Translated, it gives CASSLDLAGRAFF. The complete variable domain, with remaining parts taken from reference TRBV11-3 and TRBJ1-1, reads EAGVVQSPRYKIIEKKQPVAFWCNPISGHNTLYWYLQNLGQGPELLIRYENEEAVDDSQLPKDRFSAERLKGVDSTLKIQPAELGDSAVYLCASSLDLAGRAFFGQGTRLTVV.

This clonotype was picked up a small number of times. The rearrangement links TRBV11-2 to TRBJ2-3, with 9 bases identical to TRBD1. Germline-derived CDR1 and CDR2 are SGHAT and FQNNGV. The CDR3 is 16 amino acids. The ends lost 4 bases at V and 3 bases at J; junction bases unmatched: 8. CDR3 DNA sequence: TGTGCCAGCAGCTCCTACAGGGGGCCCCTAACAGATACGCAGTATTTT. It is translated as CASSSYRGPLTDTQYF.

This clonotype has ten or more counts. J is TRBJ2-3 and V is TRBV10-3, with D maybe TRBD2 (6 bases). The CDR3 is made up of 14 amino acids. CDR1 is ENHRY and CDR2 is SYGVKD in the germline V gene. V dropped 4 bases and J dropped 4 bases, with 12 bases sitting between them. CDR3 loop: CAISGAGRSDTQYF. CDR3 nucleotide sequence: TGTGCCATCAGTGGGGCAGGGAGGTCAGATACGCAGTATTTT.

This clonotype is medium-sized in the sample. The rearrangement joins TRBV28 to TRBJ2-2; D not certain. The length of the CDR3 is 12 residues. The ends were cut back, 6 bases at V and 6 bases at J, with 8 bases in the middle. The germline V gene has CDR1 MDHEN and CDR2 SYDVKM. CDR3 bases: TGTGCCAGCAGCCCGTTGTCCGGGGAGCTGTTTTTT. Translation: CASSPLSGELFF. Based on the CDR3 plus reference TRBV28 and TRBJ2-2, the full variable domain is DVKVTQSSRYLVKRTGEKVFLECVQDMDHENMFWYRQDPGLGLRLIYFSYDVKMKEKGDIPEGYSVSREKKERFSLILESASTNQTSMYLCASSPLSGELFFGEGSRLTVL.

This clonotype was detected ten times or more. J is TRBJ1-4 and V is TRBV27, with TRBD1 as a possible D gene (5 bases). The CDR3 contains 13 residues. CDR1 and CDR2 from the germline V gene are MNHEY and SMNVEV (reference sequence). V was pared by 10 bases and J by 7 bases, with 16 bases between. The CDR3 DNA is TGTGCCACCAGGCGGGGGGGAGGTGAAAAACTGTTTTTT. This translates into CATRRGGGEKLFF.

V and J are TRBV7-8 and TRBJ1-4, with a weak D call TRBD1 (5 bases). The CDR3 is 13 residues long. The germline V gene has CDR1 SGHVS and CDR2 FQNEAQ. V was trimmed by 5 bases and J by 8 bases, leaving 12 bases between them. The CDR3 loop is CASSRGTEEKLFF. The DNA for the CDR3 is TGTGCCAGCAGCCGGGGGACGGAGGAAAAACTGTTTTTT. The entire variable domain, with the rest obtained from reference TRBV7-8 and TRBJ1-4, is as follows: GAGVSQSPRYKVAKRGQDVALRCDPISGHVSLFWYQQALGQGPEFLTYFQNEAQLDKSGLPSDRFFAERPEGSVSTLKIQRTQQEDSAVYLCASSRGTEEKLFFGSGTQLSVL.

This clonotype was counted a few times. The chain joins TRBV29-1 to TRBJ1-5, with a tentative D call TRBD1 (6 bases). This CDR3 spans 13 amino acids. Germline V gives CDR1 SQVTM, CDR2 ANQGSEA. V was pared by 4 bases and J by 5 bases, with 12 bases between. CDR3 amino acids: CSVGDKRDQPQHF. The CDR3 coding sequence is TGCAGCGTTGGGGACAAGCGGGATCAGCCCCAGCATTTT.

The chain couples TRBV12-5 to TRBJ2-3; D call uncertain. The V gene lost 5 bases and the J gene lost 2 bases, with 5 bases spanning the gap. Germline CDR1 LGHNT, CDR2 FRNRAP. This CDR3 region has 12 residues. This CDR3 reads CASGQNTDTQYF. In nucleotides, the CDR3 is TGTGCTAGTGGTCAAAACACAGATACGCAGTATTTT.

This chain links TRBV6-6 with TRBJ2-3, with a weak D call TRBD2 (6 bases). Germline assignment: CDR1 MNHNY and CDR2 SVGAGI (reference sequence). V shed 5 bases and J shed 6 bases, with 21 bases lying between them. CDR3 length: 16 residues. The CDR3 loop reads CASSPRPSAARDTQYF. CDR3 in DNA: TGTGCCAGCAGTCCCCGGCCTAGCGCGGCGCGGGATACGCAGTATTTT.

This clonotype was counted at least ten times. The chain uses TRBV4-2 and TRBJ1-1, with a possible D match to TRBD1 (6 bases). V was clipped by 3 bases and J by 5 bases, with 13 bases between them. Germline V lookup: CDR1 LGHNA, CDR2 YNFKEQ. The CDR3 sequence is 14 residues long. The CDR3 reads CASSHGTLGTEAFF. Written as DNA, the CDR3 is TGTGCCAGCAGCCATGGGACATTGGGGACTGAAGCTTTCTTT.

The gene calls are TRBV16 and TRBJ2-1; no reliable D call. This CDR3 region has 10 residues. Per the germline V gene, CDR1 is KGHSY and CDR2 is FQNENV. The V and J ends lost 1 base and 8 bases respectively, with 0 bases between them. CDR3 DNA sequence: TGTGCCAGCAGCCAATATGAGCAGTTCTTC. Translation gives CASSQYEQFF.

This clonotype came up a few times. V is TRBV7-8 and J is TRBJ2-5; D unclear. Germline V gives CDR1 SGHVS, CDR2 FQNEAQ. Trimming took 1 base from V and 1 from J, leaving 10 bases between them. The CDR3 contains 15 residues. The CDR3 here is CASSLEGGVQETQYF. CDR3 DNA sequence: TGTGCCAGCAGCTTAGAGGGTGGAGTCCAAGAGACCCAGTACTTC.

This chain connects TRBV20-1 to TRBJ2-5, with TRBD2 matching 9 bases. V lost 3 bases, J lost 0 bases, and 8 bases stayed unmatched. The V gene's germline CDR1 is DFQATT and CDR2 SNEGSKA (reference sequence). The CDR3 consists of 16 residues. CDR3 DNA sequence: TGCAGTGCTAGTTTGAGCAGCGGGGGGCACCAAGAGACCCAGTACTTC. Protein product: CSASLSSGGHQETQYF.

The J gene is TRBJ2-5, the V gene TRBV7-2; 7 bases fit TRBD1. The CDR3 spans 15 residues. From germline, CDR1 is SGHTA and CDR2 FQGNSA. V trimming: 5 bases; J trimming: 2 bases; junction bases outside the gene matches: 8. In DNA form, the CDR3 reads TGTGCCAGCAGCGCAGACAGGGCTATACAAGAGACCCAGTACTTC. This codes for CASSADRAIQETQYF.

The V call is TRBV10-3, the J call TRBJ1-2, with D possibly being TRBD1 (6 bases). Germline assignment: CDR1 ENHRY and CDR2 SYGVKD. Trimming cost V 4 bases and J 0 bases, with 9 bases left between them. The CDR3 is 14 amino acids. The CDR3 loop is CAISAQGANYGYTF. The CDR3 nucleotides read TGTGCCATCAGTGCACAGGGAGCTAACTATGGCTACACCTTC.

The sample holds many counts of this clonotype. The V call is TRBV10-2, the J call TRBJ1-5, with D maybe TRBD1 (5 bases). Deletions cut 2 bases from V and 2 bases from J, with 10 bases between. The CDR3 is 15 residues long. Per the germline V gene, CDR1 is WSHSY and CDR2 is SAAADI. CDR3 sequence (DNA): TGCGCCAGCAGTGAGGGGCAGGGAGGCAATCAGCCCCAGCATTTT. Its protein product is CASSEGQGGNQPQHF.